This T cell receptor (beta chain) emerged from a study of OX40 agonist ivuxolimab in advanced cancers. The sample holds a few counts of this clone. Data came from immunoSEQ multiplex PCR; TCRdb stores just in-frame clones and leaves some out. The sample has about 75,000 clones, roughly 90% seen once; the top ten hold about 0.4%. This CDR3 comprises 14 residues. V was trimmed by 1 base and J by 6 bases, leaving 12 bases between them. Looked up from germline, CDR1 is SGHTA and CDR2 is FQGNSA. Sequenced here: CD4+ or CD8+ T cells sorted from blood, sampled in a trial of the OX40 agonist ivuxolimab. The clonotype was recovered from an adult with an advanced solid tumor such as melanoma, head and neck, liver or kidney cancer. V usage is TRBV7-2 and J usage is TRBJ1-2, with D possibly matching TRBD1 (5 bases). CDR3 in DNA: TGTGCCAGCAGCTTAGGACAGCACAGCGATGGCTACACCTTC. This gives the protein CASSLGQHSDGYTF.